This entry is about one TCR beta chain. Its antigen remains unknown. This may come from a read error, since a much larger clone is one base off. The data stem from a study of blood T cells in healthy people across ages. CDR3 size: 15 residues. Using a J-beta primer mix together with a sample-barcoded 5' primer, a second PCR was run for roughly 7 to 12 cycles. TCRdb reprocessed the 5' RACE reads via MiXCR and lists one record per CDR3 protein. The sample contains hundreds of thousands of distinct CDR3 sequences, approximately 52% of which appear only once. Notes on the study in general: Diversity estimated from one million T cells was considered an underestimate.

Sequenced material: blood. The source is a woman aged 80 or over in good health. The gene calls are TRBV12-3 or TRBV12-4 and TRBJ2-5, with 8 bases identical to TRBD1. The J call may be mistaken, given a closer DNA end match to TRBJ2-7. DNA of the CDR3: TGTGCCAGCAGTCGGACAGGGCCATTCTCCTACGAGCAGTACTTC. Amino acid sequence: CASSRTGPFSYEQYF.